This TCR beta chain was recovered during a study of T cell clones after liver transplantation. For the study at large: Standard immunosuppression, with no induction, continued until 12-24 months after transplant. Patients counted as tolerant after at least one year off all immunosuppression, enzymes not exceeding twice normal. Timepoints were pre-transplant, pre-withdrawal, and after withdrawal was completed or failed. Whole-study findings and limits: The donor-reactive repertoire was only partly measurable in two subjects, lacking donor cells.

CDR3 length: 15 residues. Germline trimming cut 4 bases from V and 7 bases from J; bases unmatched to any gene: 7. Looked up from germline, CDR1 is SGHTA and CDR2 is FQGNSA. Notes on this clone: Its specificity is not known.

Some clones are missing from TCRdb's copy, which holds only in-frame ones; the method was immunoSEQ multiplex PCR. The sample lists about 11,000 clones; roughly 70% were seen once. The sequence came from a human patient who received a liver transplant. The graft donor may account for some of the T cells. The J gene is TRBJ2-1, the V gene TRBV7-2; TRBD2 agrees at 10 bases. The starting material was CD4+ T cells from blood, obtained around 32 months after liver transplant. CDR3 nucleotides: TGTGCCAGCAGCTGGAGACTAGCGGGCCGTAATGAGCAGTTCTTC. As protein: CASSWRLAGRNEQFF.